This T cell receptor beta chain originates from a study of CD4+ T cells in melanoma (dated by TCRdb to the early 2020s). Some background on the complete study: Neoantigen-specific CD4+ T cells in human melanoma were what the study investigated.

The donors were melanoma patients. Library preparation employed the immunoSEQ multiplex PCR assay. TCRdb took over this immuneACCESS table, retaining in-frame rearrangements with V and J assigned. Such tables are incomplete; in checked studies, under half of the missing clones stem from an unresolved V gene, and the remainder is unexplained. A total of about 50,000 clones appear in this sample, approximately 92% of them only once. Clones ranked in the top ten supply approximately 10% of the sample. Note on this clone: The clone's antigen remains unknown. The input lacks base qualities; no much larger clone sits a single base away. Other DNA sequences from this sample encode an identical CDR3 as well.

Findings and caveats that apply to the study as a whole: The report described a correlation between neoantigen-specific CD4+ T cells and the function of CD8+ T cells, macrophages and B cells. Neoantigen-specific CD4+ T cells in melanoma were reported to have a range of differentiation states.

Sample: peripheral blood. The origin of this receptor is a human donor with melanoma.

The CDR3 amino acid sequence is: CASSLTGNEQFF. The bases read TGTGCCAGCAGCTTAACAGGCAATGAGCAGTTCTTC. In this chain, TRBV7-3 is recombined with TRBJ2-1, with no reliable assignment of the D segment. The CDR3 numbers 12 residues from cysteine through phenylalanine. The CDR3 DNA has 36 bases and is translated from base 1. At the junction V is shortened by 0 bases and J by 6 bases, with 3 bases in between. CDR1 and CDR2, looked up from the germline V gene, are SGHTA and FQGTGA.